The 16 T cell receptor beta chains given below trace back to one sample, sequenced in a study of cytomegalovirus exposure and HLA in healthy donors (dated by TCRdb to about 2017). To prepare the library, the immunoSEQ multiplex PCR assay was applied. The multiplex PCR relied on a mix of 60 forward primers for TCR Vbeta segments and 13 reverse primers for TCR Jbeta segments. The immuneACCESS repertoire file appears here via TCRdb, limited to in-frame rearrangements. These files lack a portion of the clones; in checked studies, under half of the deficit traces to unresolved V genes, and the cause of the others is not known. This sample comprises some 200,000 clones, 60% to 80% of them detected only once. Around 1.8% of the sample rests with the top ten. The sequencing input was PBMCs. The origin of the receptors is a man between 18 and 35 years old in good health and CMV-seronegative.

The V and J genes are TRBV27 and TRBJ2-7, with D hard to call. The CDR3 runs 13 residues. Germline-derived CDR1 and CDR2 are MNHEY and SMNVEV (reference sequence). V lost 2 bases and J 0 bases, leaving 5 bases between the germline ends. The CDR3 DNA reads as TGTGCCAGCAGTTTAAGACACTCCTACGAGCAGTACTTC. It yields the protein CASSLRHSYEQYF.

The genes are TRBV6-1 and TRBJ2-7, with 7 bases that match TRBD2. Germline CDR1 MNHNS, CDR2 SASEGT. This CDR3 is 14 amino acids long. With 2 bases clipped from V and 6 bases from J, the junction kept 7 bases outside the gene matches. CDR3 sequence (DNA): TGTGCCAGCAGTGAAAATGTGGGGACTACCGAGCAGTACTTC. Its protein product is CASSENVGTTEQYF.

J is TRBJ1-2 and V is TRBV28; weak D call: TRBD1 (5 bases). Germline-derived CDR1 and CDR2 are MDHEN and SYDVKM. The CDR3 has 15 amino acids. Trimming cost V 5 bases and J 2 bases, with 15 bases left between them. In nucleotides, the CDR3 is TGTGCCAGCAGTCCGTCAGGGCGGCCCAACTATGGCTACACCTTC. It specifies CASSPSGRPNYGYTF.

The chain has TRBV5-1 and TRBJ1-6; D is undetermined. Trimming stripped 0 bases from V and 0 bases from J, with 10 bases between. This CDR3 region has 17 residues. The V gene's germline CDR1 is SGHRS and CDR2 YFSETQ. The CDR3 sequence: CASSLEPQSSYNSPLHF. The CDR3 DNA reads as TGCGCCAGCAGCTTGGAGCCCCAAAGCTCCTATAATTCACCCCTCCACTTT.

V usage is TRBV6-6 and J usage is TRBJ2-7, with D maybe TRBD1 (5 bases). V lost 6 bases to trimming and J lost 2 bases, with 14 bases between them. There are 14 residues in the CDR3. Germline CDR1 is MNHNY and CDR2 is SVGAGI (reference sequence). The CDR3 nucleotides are TGTGCCAGCAGACGACAGTCTTTAACCTACGAGCAGTACTTC. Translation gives CASRRQSLTYEQYF.

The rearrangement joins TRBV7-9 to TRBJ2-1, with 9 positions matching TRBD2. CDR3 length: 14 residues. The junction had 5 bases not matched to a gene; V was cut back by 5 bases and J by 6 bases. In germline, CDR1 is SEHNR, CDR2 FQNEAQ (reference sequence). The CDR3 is CASSPTTSGNEQFF. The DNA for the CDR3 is TGTGCCAGCAGCCCTACGACTAGCGGCAATGAGCAGTTCTTC.

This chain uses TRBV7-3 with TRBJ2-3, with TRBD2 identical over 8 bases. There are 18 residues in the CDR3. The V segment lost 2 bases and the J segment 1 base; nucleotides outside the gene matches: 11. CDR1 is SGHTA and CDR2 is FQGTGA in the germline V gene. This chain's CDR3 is CASSLFVAGYNGTDTQYF. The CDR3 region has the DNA TGTGCCAGCAGCTTATTTGTAGCGGGATATAACGGCACAGATACGCAGTATTTT. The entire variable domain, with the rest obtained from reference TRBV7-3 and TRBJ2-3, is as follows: GAGVSQTPSNKVTEKGKYVELRCDPISGHTALYWYRQSLGQGPEFLIYFQGTGAADDSGLPNDRFFAVRPEGSVSTLKIQRTERGDSAVYLCASSLFVAGYNGTDTQYFGPGTRLTVL.

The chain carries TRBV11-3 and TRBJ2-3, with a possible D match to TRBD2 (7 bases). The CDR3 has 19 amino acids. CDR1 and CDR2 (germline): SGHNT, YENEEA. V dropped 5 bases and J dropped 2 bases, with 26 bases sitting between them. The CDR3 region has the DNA TGTGCCAGCAGCGAAGGGGTCTCGTGGGGGGGGCCGGACACAGATACGCAGTATTTT. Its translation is CASSEGVSWGGPDTDTQYF.

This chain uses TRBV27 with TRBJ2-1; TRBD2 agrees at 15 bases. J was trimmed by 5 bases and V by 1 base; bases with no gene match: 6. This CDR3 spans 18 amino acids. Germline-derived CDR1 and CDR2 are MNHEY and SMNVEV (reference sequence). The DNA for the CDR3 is TGTGCCAGCAGTTTATATTTCGGGACTAGCGGGAGGAACAATGAGCAGTTCTTC. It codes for CASSLYFGTSGRNNEQFF.

CDR3 nucleotides: TGTGCCAGCATCGGTTTGGGGACAGGGGGAGGCAGAACCTATGGCTACACCTTC. As protein: CASIGLGTGGGRTYGYTF. The chain uses TRBV5-8 and TRBJ1-2; 11 bases match TRBD1. V was pared by 6 bases and J by 4 bases, with 17 bases of the junction left unmatched. CDR1 SGHTS and CDR2 YDEGEE come from the germline V gene. This CDR3 is 18 amino acids long.

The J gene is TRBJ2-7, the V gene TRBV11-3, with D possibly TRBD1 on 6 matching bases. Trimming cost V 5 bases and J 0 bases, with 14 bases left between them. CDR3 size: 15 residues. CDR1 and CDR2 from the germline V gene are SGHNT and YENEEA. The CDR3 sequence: CASSKPTGHSYEQYF. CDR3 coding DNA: TGTGCCAGCAGCAAACCGACAGGTCACTCCTACGAGCAGTACTTC.

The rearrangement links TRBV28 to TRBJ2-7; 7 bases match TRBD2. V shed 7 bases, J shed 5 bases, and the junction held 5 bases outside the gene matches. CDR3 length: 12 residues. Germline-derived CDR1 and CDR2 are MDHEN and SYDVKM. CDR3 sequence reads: CASTPTSNEQYF. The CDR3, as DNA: TGTGCCAGCACCCCGACTAGCAACGAGCAGTACTTC.

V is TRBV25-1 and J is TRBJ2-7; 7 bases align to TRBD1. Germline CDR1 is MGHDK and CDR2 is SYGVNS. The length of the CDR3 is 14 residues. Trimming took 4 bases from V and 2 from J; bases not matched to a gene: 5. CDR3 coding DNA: TGTGCCAGCAGTGGGGGGACAGCCACCTACGAGCAGTACTTC. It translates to CASSGGTATYEQYF.

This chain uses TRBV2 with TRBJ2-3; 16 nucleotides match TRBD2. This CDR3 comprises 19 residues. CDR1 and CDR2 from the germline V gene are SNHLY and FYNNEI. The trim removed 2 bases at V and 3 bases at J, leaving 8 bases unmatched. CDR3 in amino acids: CASSESEGLAGGPTDTQYF. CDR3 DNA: TGTGCCAGCAGTGAATCAGAGGGACTAGCGGGGGGGCCGACAGATACGCAGTATTTT.

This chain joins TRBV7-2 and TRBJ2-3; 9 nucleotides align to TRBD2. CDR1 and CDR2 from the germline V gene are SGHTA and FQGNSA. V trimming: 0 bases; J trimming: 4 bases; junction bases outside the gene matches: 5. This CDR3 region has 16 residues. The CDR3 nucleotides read TGTGCCAGCAGCTTAGCGGGGCGGGAGGGGGCAGATACGCAGTATTTT. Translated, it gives CASSLAGREGADTQYF.

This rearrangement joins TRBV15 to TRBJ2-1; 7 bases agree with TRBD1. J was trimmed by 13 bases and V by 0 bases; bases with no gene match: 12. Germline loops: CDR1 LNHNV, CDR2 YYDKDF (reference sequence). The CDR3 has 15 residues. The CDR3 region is CATSRDRGSGSYQFF. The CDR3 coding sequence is TGTGCCACCAGCAGAGACAGGGGGAGTGGCTCATATCAGTTCTTC.